This T cell receptor (beta chain) was found in a study of CD8+ T cells in alopecia areata. At the level of the study: Oral tofacitinib, 5 to 10 mg twice daily, was given in an open-label trial.

Cell sorting was applied to PBMCs, and CD4+ and CD8+ T cells were collected. RNA was extracted and reverse transcribed into cDNA as the sequencing template. The table came from immunoSEQ multiplex PCR; TCRdb's copy has only in-frame clones and leaves some out. The sample yields 150,000 to 200,000 clones, 67% seen once. The CDR3 loop spans 12 amino acids. Germline-derived CDR1 and CDR2 are SGDLS and YYNGEE. V was cut by 3 bases and J by 7 bases, with 10 bases left in between. The sample here was CD8+ T cells sorted from blood, taken at week 0. This chain links TRBV9 with TRBJ1-2, with a tentative D call TRBD1 (6 bases). The clonotype originates from a human donor with alopecia areata. As DNA, the CDR3 is TGTGCCAGCAGCGCGGGACAAAGTGGCTACACCTTC. It specifies CASSAGQSGYTF.